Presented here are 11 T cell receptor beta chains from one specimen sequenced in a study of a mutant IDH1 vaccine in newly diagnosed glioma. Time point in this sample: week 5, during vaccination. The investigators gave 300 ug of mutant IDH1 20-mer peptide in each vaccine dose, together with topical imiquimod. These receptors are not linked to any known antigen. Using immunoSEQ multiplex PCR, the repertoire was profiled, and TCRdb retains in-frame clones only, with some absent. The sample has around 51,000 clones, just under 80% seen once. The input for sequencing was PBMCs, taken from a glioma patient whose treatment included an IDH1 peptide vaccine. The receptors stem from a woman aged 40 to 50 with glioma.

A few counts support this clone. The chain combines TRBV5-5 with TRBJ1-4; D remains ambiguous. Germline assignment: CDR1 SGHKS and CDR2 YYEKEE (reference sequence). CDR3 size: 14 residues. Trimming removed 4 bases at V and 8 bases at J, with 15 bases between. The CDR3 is CASSRQSSSEKLFF. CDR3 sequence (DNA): TGTGCCAGCAGCCGCCAATCATCAAGCGAAAAACTGTTTTTT.

The CDR3 sequence: CAWSVLMNEKLFF. As DNA, the CDR3 is TGTGCCTGGAGTGTACTTATGAACGAAAAACTGTTTTTT. V usage is TRBV30 and J usage is TRBJ1-4, with D unclear. The CDR3 spans 13 residues. Trimming cost V 0 bases and J 8 bases, with 10 bases left between them. Germline V gene lookup returns CDR1 GTSNPN and CDR2 SVGIG (reference sequence).

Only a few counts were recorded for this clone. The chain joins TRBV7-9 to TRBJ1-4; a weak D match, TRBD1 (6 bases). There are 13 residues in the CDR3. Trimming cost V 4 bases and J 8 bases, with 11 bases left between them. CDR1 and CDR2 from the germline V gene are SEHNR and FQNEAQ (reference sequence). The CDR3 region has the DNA TGTGCCAGCAGCTCGACAGGCCCCGAAAAACTGTTTTTT. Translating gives CASSSTGPEKLFF.

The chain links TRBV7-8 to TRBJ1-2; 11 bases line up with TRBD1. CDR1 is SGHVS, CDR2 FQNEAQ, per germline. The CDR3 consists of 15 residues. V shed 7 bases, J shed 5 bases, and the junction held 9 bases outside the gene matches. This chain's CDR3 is CASTLSGQGVYGYTF. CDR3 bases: TGTGCCAGCACCCTCTCGGGACAGGGGGTTTATGGCTACACCTTC.

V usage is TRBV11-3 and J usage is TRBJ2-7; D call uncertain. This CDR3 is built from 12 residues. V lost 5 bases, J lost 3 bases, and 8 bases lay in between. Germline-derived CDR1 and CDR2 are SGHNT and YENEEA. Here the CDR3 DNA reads TGTGCCAGCAGCCGACGAGACTACGAGCAGTACTTC. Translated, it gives CASSRRDYEQYF.

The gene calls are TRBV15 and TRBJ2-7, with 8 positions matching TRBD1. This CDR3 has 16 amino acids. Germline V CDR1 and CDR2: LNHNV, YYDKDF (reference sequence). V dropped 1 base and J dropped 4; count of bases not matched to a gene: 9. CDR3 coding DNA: TGTGCCACCAGCAGAGCCACCGGGACAGGCCAGTACGAGCAGTACTTC. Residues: CATSRATGTGQYEQYF.

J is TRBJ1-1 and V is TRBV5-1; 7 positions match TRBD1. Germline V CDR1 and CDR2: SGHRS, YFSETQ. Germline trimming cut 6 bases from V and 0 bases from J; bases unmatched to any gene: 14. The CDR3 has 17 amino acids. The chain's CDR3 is CASTLWTGRPMNTEAFF. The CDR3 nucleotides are TGCGCCAGCACCCTGTGGACAGGACGACCCATGAACACTGAAGCTTTCTTT.

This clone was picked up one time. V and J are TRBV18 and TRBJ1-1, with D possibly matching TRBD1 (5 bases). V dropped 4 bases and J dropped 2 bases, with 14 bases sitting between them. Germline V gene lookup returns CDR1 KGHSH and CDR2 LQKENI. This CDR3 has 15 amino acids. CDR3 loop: CASSRAGLGNTEAFF. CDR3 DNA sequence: TGTGCCAGCTCACGCGCAGGGTTAGGAAACACTGAAGCTTTCTTT.

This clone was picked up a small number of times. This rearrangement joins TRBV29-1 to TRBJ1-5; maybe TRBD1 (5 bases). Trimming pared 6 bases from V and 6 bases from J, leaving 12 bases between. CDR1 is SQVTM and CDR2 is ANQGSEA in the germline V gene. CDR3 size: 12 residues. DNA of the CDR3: TGCAGCGTGACAGTAAGGGGTCAGCCCCAGCATTTT. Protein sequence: CSVTVRGQPQHF.

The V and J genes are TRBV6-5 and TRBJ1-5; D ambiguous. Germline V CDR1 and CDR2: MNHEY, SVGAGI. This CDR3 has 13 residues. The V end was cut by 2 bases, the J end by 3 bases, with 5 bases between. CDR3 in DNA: TGTGCCAGCAGTTACGTAGTCAATCAGCCCCAGCATTTT. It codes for CASSYVVNQPQHF.

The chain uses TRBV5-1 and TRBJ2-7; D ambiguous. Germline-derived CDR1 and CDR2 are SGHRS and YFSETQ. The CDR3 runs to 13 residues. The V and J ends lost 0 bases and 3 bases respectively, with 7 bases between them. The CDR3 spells CASSLALYYEQYF. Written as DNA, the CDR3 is TGCGCCAGCAGCTTGGCGCTATACTACGAGCAGTACTTC.